The 15 T cell receptor beta chains presented below share a single source sample, sequenced in a study of cytomegalovirus exposure and HLA in healthy donors. Amplification used 60 Vbeta primers and 13 Jbeta primers. Profiled with immunoSEQ multiplex PCR; TCRdb holds only in-frame clones, not every one. The data hold tens of thousands of clones, with roughly four fifths observed a single time. The material sequenced was PBMCs. These receptors all stem from a man between 18 and 29 years old in good health and CMV-seronegative.

This clone showed up just once. This rearrangement joins TRBV5-8 to TRBJ1-4, with 7 bases that match TRBD1. CDR3 size: 17 residues. Germline V gene lookup returns CDR1 SGHTS and CDR2 YDEGEE. J lost 11 bases, V lost 3 bases, and 19 bases had no gene match. The CDR3 DNA is TGTGCCAGCAGCTGGGACGGGGACAGTCAGGAATTTTACAAACTGTTTTTT. Amino acids: CASSWDGDSQEFYKLFF.

J is TRBJ2-1 and V is TRBV27; D remains unclear. The CDR3 contains 15 residues. Trimming took 0 bases from V and 1 from J, leaving 7 bases between them. Germline V lookup: CDR1 MNHEY, CDR2 SMNVEV (reference sequence). The CDR3 DNA sequence: TGTGCCAGCAGTTTATCTCCCAGGTCCTACAATGAGCAGTTCTTC. Amino acids: CASSLSPRSYNEQFF.

A word on this clone: The same CDR3 arises from other DNA sequences in this sample as well. The V and J genes are TRBV19 and TRBJ2-2; D perhaps matches TRBD1 (5 bases). The CDR3 is 15 residues long. Trimming took off 1 base at V and 4 bases at J, with 10 bases between the two ends. CDR1 and CDR2 from the germline V gene are LNHDA and SQIVND (reference sequence). This CDR3 is CASSIGGRGTGELFF. The CDR3 region has the DNA TGTGCCAGTAGTATAGGGGGCCGCGGCACCGGGGAGCTGTTTTTT.

The chain couples TRBV4-2 to TRBJ1-1; D not certain. Germline CDR1 is LGHNA and CDR2 is YNFKEQ. V shed 1 base and J shed 6 bases, with 12 bases lying between them. There are 14 residues in the CDR3. CDR3 protein: CASSQGVADSEAFF. CDR3 coding DNA: TGTGCCAGCAGCCAAGGAGTCGCGGATTCTGAAGCTTTCTTT.

The chain couples TRBV7-2 to TRBJ1-2; TRBD1 might be the D (5 bases). V lost 2 bases and J lost 0, with 13 bases in between. The CDR3 has 16 amino acids. Looked up from germline, CDR1 is SGHTA and CDR2 is FQGNSA. This chain's CDR3 is CASSLPDSLANYGYTF. The CDR3 coding sequence is TGTGCCAGCAGCTTACCCGACAGCTTGGCTAACTATGGCTACACCTTC.

The chain uses TRBV6-5 and TRBJ2-7; no definite D call. CDR1 MNHEY and CDR2 SVGAGI come from the germline V gene. The germline V and J ends were trimmed by 8 bases and 0 bases, with 17 bases remaining between them. This CDR3 comprises 15 residues. CDR3 coding DNA: TGTGCCAGCTCTCCCCAGGCATCGTTCTCCTACGAGCAGTACTTC. Protein product: CASSPQASFSYEQYF.

This CDR3 is CASSLTEAYEQYF. CDR3 coding DNA: TGTGCCAGCAGTTTGACAGAAGCCTACGAGCAGTACTTC. The rearrangement joins TRBV27 to TRBJ2-7; maybe TRBD1 (5 bases). Germline V gene sequence: CDR1 MNHEY, CDR2 SMNVEV (reference sequence). The CDR3 runs 13 residues. V lost 3 bases, J lost 2 bases, and 8 bases lay in between.

The chain combines TRBV4-2 with TRBJ2-3, with D perhaps matching TRBD1 (6 bases). The CDR3 totals 16 residues. Trimming shortened V by 0 bases and J by 2 bases, and 12 bases separated the two germline ends. The germline V gene encodes CDR1 LGHNA and CDR2 YNFKEQ. The CDR3 DNA reads as TGTGCCAGCAGCCAAGATCCAGGGGCCGCCACAGATACGCAGTATTTT. Amino acid sequence: CASSQDPGAATDTQYF.

The chain carries TRBV7-2 and TRBJ1-1, with TRBD1 matching over 9 bases. Germline V gene sequence: CDR1 SGHTA, CDR2 FQGNSA. The CDR3 is 13 residues long. The J segment lost 5 bases and the V segment lost 5 bases, leaving 3 bases of the junction unmatched. Here the CDR3 reads CASSTDRGTEAFF. The CDR3 DNA reads as TGTGCCAGCAGCACGGACAGGGGAACTGAAGCTTTCTTT.

The chain uses TRBV7-3 and TRBJ1-6; perhaps TRBD1 as D (5 bases). V dropped 2 bases and J dropped 7 bases, with 15 bases sitting between them. The V gene's germline CDR1 is SGHTA and CDR2 FQGTGA. The CDR3 length is 16 residues. DNA of the CDR3: TGTGCCAGCAGCTTAGTGGGTGTAGGGGCGAATTCACCCCTCCACTTT. It codes for CASSLVGVGANSPLHF.

The chain joins TRBV25-1 to TRBJ1-2; the D gene is possibly TRBD1 (6 bases). V was shortened by 4 bases and J by 7 bases, with 10 bases between the two germline ends. Looked up from germline, CDR1 is MGHDK and CDR2 is SYGVNS. CDR3 length: 12 residues. This CDR3 is CASSGGGGGYTF. In DNA form, the CDR3 reads TGTGCCAGCAGTGGTGGGGGCGGTGGCTACACCTTC.

The CDR3 region has the DNA TGTGCCAGCACCGTCGAGACGGGATACTCCTACAATGAGCAGTTCTTC. It translates to CASTVETGYSYNEQFF. V gene TRBV2 combines with J gene TRBJ2-1; tentative D call: TRBD2 (5 bases). The CDR3 has 16 residues. Between the trimmed V and J ends, which lost 7 bases and 0 bases, there was a span of 16 bases. From germline, CDR1 is SNHLY and CDR2 FYNNEI.

The chain uses TRBV4-3 and TRBJ1-4; D perhaps matches TRBD1 (5 bases). Germline V gene lookup returns CDR1 LGHNA and CDR2 YSLEER. Between the trimmed V and J ends, which lost 1 base and 3 bases, there was a span of 21 bases. CDR3 size: 19 residues. The CDR3 nucleotides read TGCGCCAGCAGCCAAGGTCTGGCGGGACTCGGTATTTCTAATGAAAAACTGTTTTTT. It yields the protein CASSQGLAGLGISNEKLFF.

The CDR3 spells CASSSIMNTEAFF. The CDR3 DNA reads TGTGCCAGCAGCTCAATCATGAACACTGAAGCTTTCTTT. The V gene is TRBV7-8, the J gene TRBJ1-1, with no clear D. Germline V CDR1 and CDR2: SGHVS, FQNEAQ. The CDR3 sequence is 13 residues long. With 4 bases removed from V and 0 bases from J, the gap between germline ends came to 6 bases. The entire variable domain, with the rest obtained from reference TRBV7-8 and TRBJ1-1, is as follows: GAGVSQSPRYKVAKRGQDVALRCDPISGHVSLFWYQQALGQGPEFLTYFQNEAQLDKSGLPSDRFFAERPEGSVSTLKIQRTQQEDSAVYLCASSSIMNTEAFFGQGTRLTVV.

The rearrangement links TRBV4-1 to TRBJ1-2; a weak D match, TRBD1 (6 bases). This CDR3 spans 17 amino acids. Germline CDR1 MGHRA, CDR2 YSYEKL. Trimming stripped 5 bases from V and 5 bases from J, with 24 bases between. DNA of the CDR3: TGCGCCAGCAGCGGAGTCACTAACAGGGAAAAAACTTATGGCTACACCTTC. This codes for CASSGVTNREKTYGYTF.